This entry lists 9 T cell receptor beta chains sequenced from one sample in a study of PD-1 blockade in classical Hodgkin lymphoma. Every single patient, without exception, relapsed after autologous stem cell transplantation, and brentuximab vedotin exposure varied. Isolation of CD8+ T cells from thawed PBMCs used magnetic negative selection. This table comes from immunoSEQ multiplex PCR, and its TCRdb copy is limited to in-frame clones, with some not included. This table has 10,000 to 15,000 clones, approximately 79% appearing once. Source: CD8+ T cells from blood, taken at baseline. Receptor source: a human donor with classical Hodgkin lymphoma.

J is TRBJ2-3 and V is TRBV7-8, with D uncertain. Trimming pared 5 bases from V and 6 bases from J, leaving 12 bases between. From germline, CDR1 is SGHVS and CDR2 FQNEAQ. The CDR3 consists of 13 residues. The CDR3 region has the DNA TGTGCCAGCAGCGCATTCGTAGGGGATACGCAGTATTTT. Protein: CASSAFVGDTQYF.

Comments on this clone: This sequence is one base from a far larger clone and is likely a read error. Other DNA sequences in this sample translate to the same CDR3. The CDR3 sequence: CASSESPGNSNQPQHF. CDR3 DNA sequence: TGTGCCAGCAGTGAGTCGCCAGGGAATAGCAATCAGCCCCAGCATTTT. The V gene is TRBV6-1, the J gene TRBJ1-5, with a possible D match to TRBD1 (5 bases). CDR3 length: 16 amino acids. CDR1 MNHNS and CDR2 SASEGT come from the germline V gene. Trimming pared 3 bases from V and 0 bases from J, leaving 12 bases between.

V usage is TRBV2 and J usage is TRBJ2-1; 9 bases match TRBD1. Germline lookup yields CDR1 SNHLY and CDR2 FYNNEI. This CDR3 comprises 14 residues. The CDR3 spells CAAIVIQGAHEQFF. Here the CDR3 DNA reads TGTGCGGCTATAGTCATACAGGGGGCCCATGAGCAGTTCTTC.

Only a few counts were recorded for this clone. V and J are TRBV5-4 and TRBJ1-1, with D unclear. Germline CDR1 SGHNT, CDR2 YYREEE (reference sequence). Trimming cost V 3 bases and J 3 bases, with 12 bases left between them. The CDR3 runs to 14 residues. The CDR3 region is CASSYSSPYTEAFF. The CDR3 nucleotides are TGTGCCAGCAGCTACTCTTCGCCGTACACTGAAGCTTTCTTT.

The chain carries TRBV15 and TRBJ1-2, with D possibly matching TRBD1 (6 bases). Trimming stripped 0 bases from V and 3 bases from J, with 14 bases between. The germline gives CDR1 LNHNV, CDR2 YYDKDF (reference sequence). The CDR3 is 16 amino acids. CDR3 sequence: CATSRDLPPGDYGYTF. CDR3 DNA sequence: TGTGCCACCAGCAGAGATTTACCGCCAGGGGACTATGGCTACACCTTC.

By frequency in the sample, this clone is large. J is TRBJ2-1 and V is TRBV2; perhaps TRBD1 as D (5 bases). The CDR3 is 15 amino acids. Between the trimmed V and J ends, which lost 3 bases and 7 bases, there was a span of 16 bases. The germline CDR1 and CDR2 sequences are SNHLY and FYNNEI. The DNA for the CDR3 is TGTGCCAGCAGTGATGCGACAGTCCTCCCGAATGAGCAGTTCTTC. Encoded protein: CASSDATVLPNEQFF.

The chain uses TRBV27 and TRBJ2-1; 9 bases line up with TRBD1. The CDR3 length is 15 residues. From germline, CDR1 is MNHEY and CDR2 SMNVEV (reference sequence). V dropped 3 bases and J dropped 4; count of bases not matched to a gene: 4. CDR3 sequence (DNA): TGTGCCAGCAGTTTGGGACAGGGCCAGTACAATGAGCAGTTCTTC. This encodes CASSLGQGQYNEQFF.

This chain uses TRBV6-6 with TRBJ1-2; D is undetermined. The ends were cut back, 2 bases at V and 6 bases at J, with 1 base in the middle. There are 10 residues in the CDR3. From germline, CDR1 is MNHNY and CDR2 SVGAGI (reference sequence). In nucleotides, the CDR3 is TGTGCCAGCAGTTACAATGGCTACACCTTC. It codes for CASSYNGYTF.

The genes are TRBV9 and TRBJ1-3; D unresolved. This CDR3 is 14 amino acids long. The V and J ends lost 0 bases and 0 bases respectively, with 4 bases between them. In germline, CDR1 is SGDLS, CDR2 YYNGEE. The CDR3 reads CASSVVSSGNTIYF. DNA for the CDR3: TGTGCCAGCAGCGTAGTGTCCTCTGGAAACACCATATATTTT.